A selection of T cell receptor beta chains follows, all from one sample in a study of cytomegalovirus exposure and HLA in healthy donors. Produced via immunoSEQ multiplex PCR; TCRdb's table is partial and in-frame only. The sample lists tens of thousands of clones, roughly 81% occurring once. Sequenced material: PBMCs. The receptors were gathered from a woman between 40 and 50 years old in good health and CMV-seropositive. Each CDR3 is given with its conserved first and last residue. The order of the fields is D gene, clone size, V gene, J gene, CDR3 DNA, CDR3 protein. The D gene is left open where the match is weak. Size tells how often a clone was seen (once, few, many) or the class of an expanded clone, and some rows leave it out.

D: TRBD1; size: NA; V: TRBV15; J: TRBJ2-5; DNA: TGTGCCACCAGCAGAACAGGGGTGGGAGAAGAGGCCCAGTACTTC; CDR3: CATSRTGVGEEAQYF
D: NA; size: NA; V: TRBV28; J: TRBJ1-2; DNA: TGTGCCAGCTTTCAGACAAACTATGGCTACACCTTC; CDR3: CASFQTNYGYTF
D: TRBD2; size: few; V: TRBV5-1; J: TRBJ2-5; DNA: TGCGCCAGCAACAGCGGGGGGGCCCAAGAGACCCAGTACTTC; CDR3: CASNSGGAQETQYF
D: NA; size: NA; V: TRBV29-1; J: TRBJ2-3; DNA: TGCAGCGTTACGATCCCTTTCGTAGGCACAGATACGCAGTATTTT; CDR3: CSVTIPFVGTDTQYF
D: NA; size: few; V: TRBV9; J: TRBJ2-5; DNA: TGTGCCAGCAGCGTAGCTCGGGGGGAGACCCAGTACTTC; CDR3: CASSVARGETQYF
D: NA; size: NA; V: TRBV7-2; J: TRBJ1-1; DNA: TGTGCCAGCAGCCTCAGGCCGCGATCGAACACTGAAGCTTTCTTT; CDR3: CASSLRPRSNTEAFF
D: TRBD1; size: NA; V: TRBV7-2; J: TRBJ2-1; DNA: TGTGCCAGCAGCCCCGGGACAGGGATCTATGAGCAGTTCTTC; CDR3: CASSPGTGIYEQFF
D: NA; size: NA; V: TRBV7-2; J: TRBJ2-7; DNA: TGTGCCAGCAGCTTCACTATTTCCTACGAGCAGTACTTC; CDR3: CASSFTISYEQYF
D: NA; size: NA; V: TRBV5-1; J: TRBJ1-2; DNA: TGCGCCAGCAGCTTCGACATGGGTTTGGTAACTGGTGGCTACACCTTC; CDR3: CASSFDMGLVTGGYTF
D: TRBD1; size: NA; V: TRBV5-1; J: TRBJ1-6; DNA: TGCGCCAGTAGGGACAGGGAAAATTCACCCCTCCACTTT; CDR3: CASRDRENSPLHF
D: TRBD1; size: NA; V: TRBV11-1; J: TRBJ1-5; DNA: TGTGCCAGCAGCCGGGACAGCCCGTATAGCAATCAGCCCCAGCATTTT; CDR3: CASSRDSPYSNQPQHF
D: NA; size: once; V: TRBV5-4; J: TRBJ2-7; DNA: TGTGCCAGCAGCAAGAGTGGAAGGGGGTACGAGCAGTACTTC; CDR3: CASSKSGRGYEQYF
D: NA; size: NA; V: TRBV9; J: TRBJ2-1; DNA: TGTGCCAGCAGCGTAGGTTACACCAACAATGAGCAGTTCTTC; CDR3: CASSVGYTNNEQFF